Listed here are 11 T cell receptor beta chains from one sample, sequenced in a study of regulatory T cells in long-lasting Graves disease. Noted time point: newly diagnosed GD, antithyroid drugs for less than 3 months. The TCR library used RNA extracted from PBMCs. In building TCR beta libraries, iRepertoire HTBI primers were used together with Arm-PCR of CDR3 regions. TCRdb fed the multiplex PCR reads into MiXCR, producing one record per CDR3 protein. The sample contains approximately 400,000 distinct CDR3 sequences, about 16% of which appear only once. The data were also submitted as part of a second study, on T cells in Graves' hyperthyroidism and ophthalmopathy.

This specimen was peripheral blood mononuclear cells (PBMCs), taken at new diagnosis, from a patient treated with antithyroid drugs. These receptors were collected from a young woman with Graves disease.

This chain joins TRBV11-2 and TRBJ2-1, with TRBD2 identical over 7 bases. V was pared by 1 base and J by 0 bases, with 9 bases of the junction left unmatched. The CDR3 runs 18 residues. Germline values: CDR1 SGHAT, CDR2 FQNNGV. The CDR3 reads CASSLVRAGLSSYNEQFF. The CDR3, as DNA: TGTGCCAGCAGCTTAGTGCGGGCGGGACTAAGCTCCTACAATGAGCAGTTCTTC.

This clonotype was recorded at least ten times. For the CDR3, the DNA is TGTGCCAGTAGTAGATCAGCCCGTACAGATACGCAGTATTTT. Its translation: CASSRSARTDTQYF. The chain joins TRBV19 to TRBJ2-3; D gene unclear. CDR1 is LNHDA, CDR2 SQIVND, per germline (reference sequence). Trimming took off 4 bases at V and 3 bases at J, with 11 bases between the two ends. This CDR3 has 14 amino acids. Filled out from reference TRBV19 and TRBJ2-3, the complete variable domain reads DGGITQSPKYLFRKEGQNVTLSCEQNLNHDAMYWYRQDPGQGLRLIYYSQIVNDFQKGDIAEGYSVSREKKESFPLTVTSAQKNPTAFYLCASSRSARTDTQYFGPGTRLTVL.

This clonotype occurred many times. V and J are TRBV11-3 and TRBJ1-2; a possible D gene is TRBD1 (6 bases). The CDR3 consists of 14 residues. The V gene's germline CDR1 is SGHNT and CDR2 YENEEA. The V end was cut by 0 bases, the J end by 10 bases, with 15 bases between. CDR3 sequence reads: CASSLDGTYVSYTF. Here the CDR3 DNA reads TGTGCCAGCAGCTTAGATGGGACATATGTTTCCTACACCTTC.

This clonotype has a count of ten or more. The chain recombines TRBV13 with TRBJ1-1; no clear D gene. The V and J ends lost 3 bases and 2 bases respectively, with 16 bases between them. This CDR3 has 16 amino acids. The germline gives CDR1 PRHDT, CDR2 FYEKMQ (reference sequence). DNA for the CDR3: TGTGCCAGCAGCTTCGGACCCAGCGGAATAAACACTGAAGCTTTCTTT. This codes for CASSFGPSGINTEAFF.

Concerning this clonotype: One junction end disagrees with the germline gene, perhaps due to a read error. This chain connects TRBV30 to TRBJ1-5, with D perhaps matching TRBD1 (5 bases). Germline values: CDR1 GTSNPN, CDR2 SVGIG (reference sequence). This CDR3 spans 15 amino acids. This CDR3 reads CTWAPGGVSNQPQHF. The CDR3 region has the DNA TGTACCTGGGCTCCGGGAGGGGTTAGTAATCAGCCCCAGCATTTT.

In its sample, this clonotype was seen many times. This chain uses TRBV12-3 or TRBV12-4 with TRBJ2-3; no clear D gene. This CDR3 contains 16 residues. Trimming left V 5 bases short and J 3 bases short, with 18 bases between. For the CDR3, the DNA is TGTGCCAGCAGTAGACGAGGTCTGGGCGGTACAGATACGCAGTATTTT. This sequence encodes CASSRRGLGGTDTQYF.

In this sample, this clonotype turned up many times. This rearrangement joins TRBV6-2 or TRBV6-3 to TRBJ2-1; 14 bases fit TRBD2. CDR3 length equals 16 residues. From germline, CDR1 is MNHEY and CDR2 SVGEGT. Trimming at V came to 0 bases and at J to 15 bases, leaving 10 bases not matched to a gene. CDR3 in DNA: TGTGCCAGCAGTTACTCGACTAGCGGGAGGGCCGTCCGGCTGTTCTTC. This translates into CASSYSTSGRAVRLFF.

This CDR3 reads CASSTWMGYEQYF. The DNA for the CDR3 is TGCGCCAGCAGCACTTGGATGGGATACGAGCAGTACTTC. The chain links TRBV5-1 to TRBJ2-7; unclear D gene. CDR1 SGHRS and CDR2 YFSETQ come from the germline V gene. The CDR3 is 13 residues long. V lost 4 bases to trimming and J lost 4 bases, with 12 bases between them.

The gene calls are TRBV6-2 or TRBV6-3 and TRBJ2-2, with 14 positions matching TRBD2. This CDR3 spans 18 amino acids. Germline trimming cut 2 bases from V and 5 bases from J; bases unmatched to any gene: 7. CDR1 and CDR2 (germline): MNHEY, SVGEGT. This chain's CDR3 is CASSYVTSGRAGTGELFF. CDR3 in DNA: TGTGCCAGCAGTTACGTGACTAGCGGGAGGGCAGGGACCGGGGAGCTGTTTTTT.

The CDR3 spells CASSEGTGGNEQFF. CDR3 nucleotide sequence: TGTGCCAGCAGTGAGGGGACAGGGGGCAATGAGCAGTTCTTC. The chain is built from TRBV6-4 and TRBJ2-1, with TRBD1 identical over 11 bases. The CDR3 spans 14 residues. V gave up 3 bases and J gave up 6 bases; unmatched junction bases: 1. Germline V gives CDR1 MRHNA, CDR2 SNTAGT.

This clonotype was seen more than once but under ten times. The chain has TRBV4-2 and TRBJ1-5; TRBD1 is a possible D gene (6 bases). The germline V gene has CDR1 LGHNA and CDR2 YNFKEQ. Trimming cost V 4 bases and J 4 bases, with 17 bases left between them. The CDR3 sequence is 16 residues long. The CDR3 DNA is TGTGCCAGCAGCCTTAGGACAGCGCAATTAAATCAGCCCCAGCATTTT. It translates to CASSLRTAQLNQPQHF.